This TCR beta chain was recorded in a study of shared T cell receptors in the human thymus. This CDR3 spans 14 amino acids. The germline gives CDR1 SGHDT, CDR2 YYEEEE. V lost 0 bases and J lost 3, with 9 bases in between. Produced via immunoSEQ multiplex PCR; TCRdb's table is partial and in-frame only. The table lists 700,000 to 750,000 clones, approximately 83% of them singletons. Another study also made use of these data, one on human thymus T cells. That source adds: Thymus was obtained from resections taken during corrective heart surgery. Thymic repertoires of unrelated individuals were reported in related research to overlap highly.

Source material: thymocytes. The receptor was isolated from a girl less than two years old with a congenital heart defect. The V gene is TRBV5-6, the J gene TRBJ1-1; D perhaps matches TRBD1 (5 bases). Here the CDR3 DNA reads TGTGCCAGCAGCTTGGTGGGGGGAGACACTGAAGCTTTCTTT. Protein: CASSLVGGDTEAFF.